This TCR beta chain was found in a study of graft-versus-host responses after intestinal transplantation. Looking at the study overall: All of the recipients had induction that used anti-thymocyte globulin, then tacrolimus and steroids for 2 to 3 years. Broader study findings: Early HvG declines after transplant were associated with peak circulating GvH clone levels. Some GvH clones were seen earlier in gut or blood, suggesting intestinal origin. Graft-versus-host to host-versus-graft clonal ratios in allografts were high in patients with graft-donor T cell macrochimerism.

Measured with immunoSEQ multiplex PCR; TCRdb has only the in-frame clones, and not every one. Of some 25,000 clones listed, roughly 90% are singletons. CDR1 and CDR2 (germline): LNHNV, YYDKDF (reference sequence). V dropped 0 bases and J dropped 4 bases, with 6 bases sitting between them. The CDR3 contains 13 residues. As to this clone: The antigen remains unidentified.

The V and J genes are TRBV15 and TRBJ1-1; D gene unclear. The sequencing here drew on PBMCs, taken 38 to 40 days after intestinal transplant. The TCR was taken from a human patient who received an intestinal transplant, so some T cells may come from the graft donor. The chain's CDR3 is CATSREAGTEAFF. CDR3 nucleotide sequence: TGTGCCACCAGCAGAGAGGCGGGCACTGAAGCTTTCTTT.